This T cell receptor beta chain was retrieved from a study of shared clonotypes between healthy human individuals. Study-level background: A donor's plate count was three for CD4 naive and three for CD4 memory; CD8 naive had two and CD8 memory one.

Sequencing was performed with immunoSEQ multiplex PCR; in TCRdb, only in-frame clones are kept and a portion is missing. This table has a few million clones, around 93% appearing once. The naive CD8 fraction comprised CD45RO-negative cells positively selected for CCR7 and excluded terminally differentiated effector memory CD45RA+ cells. The sequence was collected from a young man in good health. Some clones in this sample may be carry-over from other donors' samples. The specimen sequenced was naive CD8+ T cells from PBMCs.

The CDR3 loop is CASNPAAATNEKLFF. The DNA of the CDR3 is TGTGCCAGTAATCCGGCAGCCGCAACTAATGAAAAACTGTTTTTT. The V and J genes are TRBV19 and TRBJ1-4; D unclear. The CDR3 has 15 residues. Trimming cost V 7 bases and J 0 bases, with 12 bases left between them. CDR1 and CDR2 from the germline V gene are LNHDA and SQIVND (reference sequence).